Shown below are 12 T cell receptor beta chains from a single sample sequenced in a study of T cell clonality in common variable immunodeficiency. Repertoires were generated with immunoSEQ multiplex PCR, while TCRdb's copy carries only in-frame clones and drops some. The specimen has around 30,000 clones, none found just once. Sequencing used peripheral blood mononuclear cells. The receptors were gathered from a person aged 18 to 75 in good health.

This clone has a count of ten or more. The read gets to within 3 residues of the CDR3 end, and the germline J gene fills in the rest. The rearrangement joins TRBV5-1 to TRBJ1-3, with TRBD1 identical over 7 bases. The CDR3 totals 16 residues. V trimming: 2 bases; J trimming: 0 bases; junction bases outside the gene matches: 5. Germline CDR1 SGHRS, CDR2 YFSETQ. CDR3 region: CASSLQGKGSGNTIYF. The covered CDR3 bases are TGCGCCAGCAGCTTACAGGGGAAAGGCTCTGGAAACACC.

This clone occurred many times. This CDR3 reads CASSLAGRYSYEQYF. The DNA read from the CDR3 is TGCGCCAGCAGCTTGGCCGGTCGATACTCCTACGAG. The gene calls are TRBV5-1 and TRBJ2-7; D is unclear. The CDR3 end lies 3 residues beyond the end of the read and is filled in from the germline J gene. The germline gives CDR1 SGHRS, CDR2 YFSETQ. Trimming left V 0 bases short and J 0 bases short, with 10 bases between. CDR3 size: 15 residues.

This clone was seen ten or more times. Coverage ceases 3 residues before the CDR3 finishes, and the germline J gene fills in the end. V usage is TRBV11-2 and J usage is TRBJ2-4, with D tentatively TRBD2 (6 bases). Germline V lookup: CDR1 SGHAT, CDR2 FQNNGV. The CDR3 is 14 residues long. V lost 5 bases and J 6 bases, leaving 14 bases between the germline ends. Incomplete CDR3 DNA: TGTGCCAGCAGCCGGGACTTCGGGGGAAACATT. It yields the protein CASSRDFGGNI. The entire CDR3 protein is CASSRDFGGNIQYF.

Many counts were recorded for this clone. The read stops 3 residues short of the end of the CDR3; the missing end is completed from the germline J gene. This chain connects TRBV2 to TRBJ1-1; the D gene is possibly TRBD1 (6 bases). The CDR3 runs 12 residues. The germline V and J ends were trimmed by 7 bases and 3 bases, with 9 bases remaining between them. The germline V gene has CDR1 SNHLY and CDR2 FYNNEI. CDR3 in amino acids: CASTKGDTEAFF. Partial CDR3 DNA: TGTGCCAGCACGAAGGGGGACACTGAA. Full variable domain (outside the CDR3, taken from reference TRBV2 and TRBJ1-1): EPEVTQTPSHQVTQMGQEVILRCVPISNHLYFYWYRQILGQKVEFLVSFYNNEISEKSEIFDDQFSVERPDGSNFTLKIRSTKLEDSAMYFCASTKGDTEAFFGQGTRLTVV.

In regard to this clone: One junction end disagrees with the germline gene, perhaps due to a read error. The CDR3 extends 3 residues past the end of the read, so its final part is completed from the germline J gene. The chain links TRBV7-9 to TRBJ1-2, with a tentative D call TRBD1 (6 bases). The CDR3 runs 11 residues. Germline lookup yields CDR1 SEHNR and CDR2 FQNEAQ (reference sequence). The part of the CDR3 DNA that was read is TGTTCCAGTCAGGGGTGGTACGAC. It yields the protein CSSQGWYD. The complete CDR3 protein is CSSQGWYDYTF.

There are many counts of this clone. The DNA ends 3 residues before the CDR3 does, and the rest of the CDR3 is filled in from the germline J gene. The V gene is TRBV20-1, the J gene TRBJ2-7; D uncertain. V lost 2 bases, J lost 6 bases, and 17 bases lay in between. The CDR3 is made up of 14 amino acids. Germline V lookup: CDR1 DFQATT, CDR2 SNEGSKA (reference sequence). Here the CDR3 reads CSARSQFSPREQYF. Partial CDR3 DNA: TGCAGTGCTAGATCCCAGTTTTCCCCACGCGAG.

As for this clone: The sequenced fragment ends 3 residues before the CDR3 boundary, so the rest is inferred from the germline J gene. This chain uses TRBV18 with TRBJ2-1; possible D gene TRBD1, 5 bases. Germline CDR1 reads KGHSH; CDR2 reads LQKENI. The germline V and J ends were trimmed by 0 bases and 0 bases, with 12 bases remaining between them. This CDR3 comprises 17 residues. This chain's CDR3 is CASSPPVGASSYNEQFF. Partial CDR3 DNA: TGTGCCAGCTCACCACCGGTAGGGGCTAGCTCCTACAATGAG.

This clone was observed at least ten times. With the read ending 3 residues before the CDR3 end, the germline J gene is used to fill in that end. The chain joins TRBV30 to TRBJ2-3, with D unresolved. The CDR3 runs to 12 residues. Germline CDR1 and CDR2: GTSNPN and SVGIG (reference sequence). The CDR3 region is CASLTNQETQYF. The CDR3 bases that were read are TGTGCCTCGCTCACAAACCAAGAGACG.

This clone was found many times. The read stops 3 residues short of the end of the CDR3; the missing end is completed from the germline J gene. The chain uses TRBV12-3 or TRBV12-4 and TRBJ2-3; TRBD2 aligns across 9 bases. The V gene end was trimmed by 6 bases and the J gene end by 8 bases; junction bases not matched to a gene: 9. The CDR3 is 14 amino acids. CDR3 bases read: TGTGCCAGCAGCCTCGGGGCGGGGGGGGGTACG. As protein: CASSLGAGGGT. The full CDR3 protein is CASSLGAGGGTQYF.

This clone has a count of ten or more. The read ends 3 residues shy of where the CDR3 ends; the end is completed using the germline J gene. The chain links TRBV15 to TRBJ2-3, with D possibly being TRBD2 (5 bases). Germline-derived CDR1 and CDR2 are LNHNV and YYDKDF (reference sequence). The CDR3 has 16 amino acids. Deletions cut 0 bases from V and 1 base from J, with 11 bases between. Incomplete CDR3 DNA: TGTGCCACCAGCAGAGATCCGGCGGAGGGCACAGATACG. As protein: CATSRDPAEGTDT. The CDR3, in full, reads CATSRDPAEGTDTQYF.

Worth noting for this clone: The read is 3 residues too short to cover the CDR3 end, so that end is filled in from the germline J gene. This chain uses TRBV18 with TRBJ1-2; 8 positions match TRBD1. CDR3 size: 15 residues. Germline-derived CDR1 and CDR2 are KGHSH and LQKENI. CDR3: CASSGTQGASYDYTF. The DNA read from the CDR3 is TGTGCCAGCTCCGGAACGCAGGGGGCCAGCTACGAC.

This clone was picked up many times. The sequence runs out 3 residues before the end of the CDR3; the remainder is reconstructed from the germline J gene. The chain links TRBV18 to TRBJ2-3, with TRBD2 matching over 11 bases. Germline V gene lookup returns CDR1 KGHSH and CDR2 LQKENI. CDR3 size: 16 residues. The CDR3 loop reads CASSPITSGSPPTQYF. CDR3 DNA, as far as it was read: TGTGCCAGCTCACCAATAACTAGCGGGAGCCCCCCCACG. Full variable domain (rest looked up from reference TRBV18 and TRBJ2-3): NAGVMQNPRHLVRRRGQEARLRCSPMKGHSHVYWYRQLPEEGLKFMVYLQKENIIDESGMPKERFSAEFPKEGPSILRIQQVVRGDSAAYFCASSPITSGSPPTQYFGPGTRLTVL.